The next 5 T cell receptor beta chains were all read from a single sample in a study of blood T cell repertoires in COVID-19. The table came from immunoSEQ multiplex PCR; TCRdb's copy has only in-frame clones and leaves some out. Among about 250,000 clones, roughly nine tenths were seen once, and the ten largest hold roughly 3%. The sample consisted of peripheral blood. The receptors originated from a young man with active or convalescent COVID-19.

This chain connects TRBV7-8 to TRBJ2-3, with a tentative D call TRBD2 (6 bases). There are 14 residues in the CDR3. CDR1 and CDR2 from the germline V gene are SGHVS and FQNEAQ. Trimming cost V 1 base and J 5 bases, with 10 bases left between them. CDR3 DNA sequence: TGTGCCAGCAGCTTAGGACTAGAGGGAGATACGCAGTATTTT. Its translation: CASSLGLEGDTQYF.

The chain joins TRBV4-3 to TRBJ2-3; D unclear. The CDR3 loop spans 13 amino acids. Trimming removed 3 bases from V and 8 bases from J, with 12 bases in between. Germline CDR1 and CDR2: LGHNA and YSLEER. This CDR3 is CASSQTPPGTQYF. The CDR3 DNA follows: TGCGCCAGCAGCCAGACCCCCCCAGGTACGCAGTATTTT.

The V call is TRBV7-2, the J call TRBJ1-4; 9 positions match TRBD1. This CDR3 is built from 17 residues. V lost 6 bases to trimming and J lost 10 bases; unmatched junction nucleotides: 18. Per germline, CDR1 SGHTA and CDR2 FQGNSA. This CDR3 is CASSPGTGLSRQGKLFF. DNA for the CDR3: TGTGCCAGCAGTCCCGGGACAGGGTTATCGAGGCAAGGAAAACTGTTTTTT.

Comments on this clone: Other DNA variants within this sample encode the same CDR3. J is TRBJ1-1 and V is TRBV7-3; D is ambiguous. Trimming shortened V by 1 base and J by 1 base, and 7 bases separated the two germline ends. The germline V gene has CDR1 SGHTA and CDR2 FQGTGA. The CDR3 has 14 residues. The CDR3 is CASSLSAGNTEAFF. CDR3 DNA: TGTGCCAGCAGCTTAAGTGCGGGGAACACTGAAGCTTTCTTT.

The J gene is TRBJ1-4, the V gene TRBV2; D not certain. CDR3 length equals 15 residues. The V end lost 4 bases, the J end lost 0 bases, and 9 bases lay between the germline ends. Germline V gene data show CDR1 as SNHLY and CDR2 as FYNNEI. CDR3 coding DNA: TGTGCCAGCAGTGTAGTACAGACAACTAATGAAAAACTGTTTTTT. This encodes CASSVVQTTNEKLFF.